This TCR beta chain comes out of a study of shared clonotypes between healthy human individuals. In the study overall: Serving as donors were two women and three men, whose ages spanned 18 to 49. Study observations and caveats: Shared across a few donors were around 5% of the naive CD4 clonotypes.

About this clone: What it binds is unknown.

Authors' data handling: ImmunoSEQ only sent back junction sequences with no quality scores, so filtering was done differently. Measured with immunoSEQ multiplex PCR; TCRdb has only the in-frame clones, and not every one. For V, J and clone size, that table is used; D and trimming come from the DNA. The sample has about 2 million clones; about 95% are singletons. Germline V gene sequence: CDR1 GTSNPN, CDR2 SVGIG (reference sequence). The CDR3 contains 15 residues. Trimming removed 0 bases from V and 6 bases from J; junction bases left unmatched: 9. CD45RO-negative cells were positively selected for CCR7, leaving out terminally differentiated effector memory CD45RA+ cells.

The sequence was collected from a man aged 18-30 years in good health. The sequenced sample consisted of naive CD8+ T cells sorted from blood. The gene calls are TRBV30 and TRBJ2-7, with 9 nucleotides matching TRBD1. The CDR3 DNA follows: TGTGCCTGGAGTGTAGCACAGGGGGCTTGGGGCGAGCAGTACTTC. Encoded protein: CAWSVAQGAWGEQYF. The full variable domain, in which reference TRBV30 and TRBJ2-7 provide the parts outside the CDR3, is SQTIHQWPATLVQPVGSPLSLECTVEGTSNPNLYWYRQAAGRGLQLLFYSVGIGQISSEVPQNLSASRPQDRQFILSSKKLLLSDSGFYLCAWSVAQGAWGEQYFGPGTRLTVT.